These 13 T cell receptor beta chains share one sample of origin, sequenced in a study of cytomegalovirus exposure and HLA in healthy donors. Generated by immunoSEQ multiplex PCR, the TCRdb table keeps only in-frame clones and is missing some. The sample consists of under 400,000 clones, 86% of them appearing once. The material sequenced was PBMCs. All receptors derive from a woman aged 18-29 years in good health and CMV-seronegative.

This clone was counted a single time. This sequence joins TRBV6-1 and TRBJ2-3, with 9 bases fitting TRBD2. The germline V gene has CDR1 MNHNS and CDR2 SASEGT. The CDR3 is 16 amino acids. V was pared by 0 bases and J by 2 bases, with 3 bases of the junction left unmatched. CDR3: CASSEASGSATDTQYF. As DNA, the CDR3 is TGTGCCAGCAGTGAAGCTAGCGGGAGTGCCACAGATACGCAGTATTTT.

The rearrangement joins TRBV19 to TRBJ2-7, with 10 bases matching TRBD1. The CDR3 totals 15 residues. Per germline, CDR1 LNHDA and CDR2 SQIVND (reference sequence). Losses at the gene ends were 4 bases for V and 2 bases for J; bases not matched to a gene: 5. This CDR3 reads CASSKEGQGTYEQYF. The CDR3 region has the DNA TGTGCCAGTAGTAAGGAGGGACAGGGGACCTACGAGCAGTACTTC.

The rearrangement uses TRBV14 and TRBJ2-7; maybe TRBD2 (5 bases). Germline lookup yields CDR1 SGHDN and CDR2 FVKESK. The V end lost 3 bases, the J end lost 3 bases, and 12 bases lay between the germline ends. This CDR3 spans 14 amino acids. The CDR3 loop is CASSQRTQNYEQYF. CDR3 nucleotide sequence: TGTGCCAGCAGCCAGAGGACTCAAAACTACGAGCAGTACTTC. The complete variable domain, with remaining parts taken from reference TRBV14 and TRBJ2-7, reads EAGVTQFPSHSVIEKGQTVTLRCDPISGHDNLYWYRRVMGKEIKFLLHFVKESKQDESGMPNNRFLAERTGGTYSTLKVQPAELEDSGVYFCASSQRTQNYEQYFGPGTRLTVT.

The chain combines TRBV4-1 with TRBJ2-1; TRBD2 is a possible D gene (7 bases). CDR1 and CDR2 (germline): MGHRA, YSYEKL. V was trimmed by 3 bases and J by 10 bases, leaving 19 bases between them. The CDR3 extends over 15 amino acids. This CDR3 is CASSQKGGGRGEQFF. CDR3 sequence (DNA): TGCGCCAGCAGCCAGAAGGGGGGGGGCCGTGGCGAGCAGTTCTTC.

The chain recombines TRBV6-1 with TRBJ2-7, with 10 positions matching TRBD2. The CDR3 covers 15 residues. In germline, CDR1 is MNHNS, CDR2 SASEGT. Losses at the gene ends were 4 bases for V and 0 bases for J; bases not matched to a gene: 3. The CDR3 reads CASSGTSGSSYEQYF. CDR3 in DNA: TGTGCCAGCAGTGGGACTAGCGGCTCCTCCTACGAGCAGTACTTC.

The gene calls are TRBV5-4 and TRBJ2-7; maybe TRBD2 (6 bases). The CDR3 runs 15 residues. Germline V gene sequence: CDR1 SGHNT, CDR2 YYREEE (reference sequence). V was cut by 3 bases and J by 3 bases, with 16 bases left in between. CDR3 sequence (DNA): TGTGCCAGCAGCTCAATGACTAGACGAGGCTACGAGCAGTACTTC. Protein product: CASSSMTRRGYEQYF.

CDR3 sequence reads: CAWTGTGPGGGYTF. The CDR3 DNA is TGTGCCTGGACCGGAACCGGGCCGGGAGGAGGCTACACCTTC. The chain couples TRBV30 to TRBJ1-2; no firm D call. V was clipped by 4 bases and J by 8 bases, with 20 bases between them. The CDR3 totals 14 residues. Germline CDR1 reads GTSNPN; CDR2 reads SVGIG (reference sequence).

The CDR3 is CASSSRGGTEAFF. The DNA of the CDR3 is TGCGCCAGCAGCTCGAGGGGGGGCACTGAAGCTTTCTTT. The chain is built from TRBV5-1 and TRBJ1-1, with D possibly TRBD1 on 6 matching bases. V lost 3 bases, J lost 4 bases, and 10 bases lay in between. The CDR3 has 13 residues. The germline V gene encodes CDR1 SGHRS and CDR2 YFSETQ.

The genes are TRBV5-1 and TRBJ2-3; 7 nucleotides line up with TRBD2. V gave up 4 bases and J gave up 2 bases; unmatched junction bases: 10. The CDR3 length is 16 residues. Germline values: CDR1 SGHRS, CDR2 YFSETQ. The CDR3 protein is CASSPAGAGSTDTQYF. The CDR3 bases are TGCGCCAGCAGCCCCGCGGGAGCGGGGTCCACAGATACGCAGTATTTT.

The J gene is TRBJ1-2, the V gene TRBV6-5, with TRBD1 as a possible D gene (5 bases). The CDR3 runs 15 residues. The germline V gene encodes CDR1 MNHEY and CDR2 SVGAGI. Trimming cost V 0 bases and J 4 bases, with 12 bases left between them. The CDR3 DNA reads as TGTGCCAGCAGTTACTCGACGGACACCTTCTATGGCTACACCTTC. It encodes CASSYSTDTFYGYTF.

This clone was found a few times. The rearrangement links TRBV6-6 to TRBJ1-6, with 8 bases fitting TRBD1. Losses at the gene ends were 5 bases for V and 10 bases for J; bases not matched to a gene: 10. From germline, CDR1 is MNHNY and CDR2 SVGAGI (reference sequence). The CDR3 covers 15 residues. As DNA, the CDR3 is TGTGCCAGCAGTACGTACGACAGGGGTCAATCACCCCTCCACTTT. It encodes CASSTYDRGQSPLHF.

The table lists this clone with a count of one. The chain recombines TRBV2 with TRBJ2-7, with D unclear. V was shortened by 5 bases and J by 2 bases, with 10 bases between the two germline ends. CDR3 length: 13 amino acids. Germline V gene data show CDR1 as SNHLY and CDR2 as FYNNEI. CDR3 protein: CASSWNGAYEQYF. The CDR3 DNA reads TGTGCCAGCAGTTGGAACGGAGCCTACGAGCAGTACTTC.

This chain uses TRBV5-8 with TRBJ1-2, with D hard to call. The CDR3 sequence is 12 residues long. With 0 bases removed from V and 7 bases from J, the gap between germline ends came to 7 bases. Germline V gene sequence: CDR1 SGHTS, CDR2 YDEGEE. As DNA, the CDR3 is TGTGCCAGCAGCTTGGTGTCCCTTGGCTACACCTTC. Translation gives CASSLVSLGYTF.